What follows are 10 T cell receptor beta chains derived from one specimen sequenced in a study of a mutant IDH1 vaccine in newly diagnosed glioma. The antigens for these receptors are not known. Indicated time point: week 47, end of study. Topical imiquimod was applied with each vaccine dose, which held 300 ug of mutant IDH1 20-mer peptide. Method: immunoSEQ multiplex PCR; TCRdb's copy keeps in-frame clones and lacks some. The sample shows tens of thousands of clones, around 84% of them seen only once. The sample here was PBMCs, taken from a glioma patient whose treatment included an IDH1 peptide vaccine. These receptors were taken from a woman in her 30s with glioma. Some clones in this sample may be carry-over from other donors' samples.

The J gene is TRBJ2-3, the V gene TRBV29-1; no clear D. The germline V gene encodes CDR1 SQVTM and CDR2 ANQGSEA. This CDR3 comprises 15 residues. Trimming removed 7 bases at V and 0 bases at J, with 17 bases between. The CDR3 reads CSADVPPGSTDTQYF. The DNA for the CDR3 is TGCAGCGCTGATGTCCCGCCAGGTAGCACAGATACGCAGTATTTT.

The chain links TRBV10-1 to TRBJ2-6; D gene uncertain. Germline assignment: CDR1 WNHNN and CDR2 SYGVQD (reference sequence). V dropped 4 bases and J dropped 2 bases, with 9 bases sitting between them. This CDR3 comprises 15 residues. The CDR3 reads CASSAGQTGANVLTF. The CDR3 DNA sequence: TGCGCCAGCAGTGCGGGTCAGACTGGGGCCAACGTCCTGACTTTC.

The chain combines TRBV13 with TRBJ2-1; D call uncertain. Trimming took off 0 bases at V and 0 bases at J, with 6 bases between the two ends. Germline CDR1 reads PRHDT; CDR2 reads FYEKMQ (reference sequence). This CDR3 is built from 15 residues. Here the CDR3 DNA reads TGTGCCAGCAGCTTAGGGGCATTCTCCTACAATGAGCAGTTCTTC. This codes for CASSLGAFSYNEQFF.

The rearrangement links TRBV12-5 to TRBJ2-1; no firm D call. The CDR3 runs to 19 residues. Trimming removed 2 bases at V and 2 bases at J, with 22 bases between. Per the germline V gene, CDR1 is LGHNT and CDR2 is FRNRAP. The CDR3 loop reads CASGLPSVSADGPYNEQFF. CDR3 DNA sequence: TGTGCTAGTGGTTTGCCTTCGGTGAGCGCCGATGGGCCCTACAATGAGCAGTTCTTC. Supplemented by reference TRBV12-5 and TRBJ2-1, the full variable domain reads DARVTQTPRHKVTEMGQEVTMRCQPILGHNTVFWYRQTMMQGLELLAYFRNRAPLDDSGMPKDRFSAEMPDATLATLKIQPSEPRDSAVYFCASGLPSVSADGPYNEQFFGPGTRLTVL.

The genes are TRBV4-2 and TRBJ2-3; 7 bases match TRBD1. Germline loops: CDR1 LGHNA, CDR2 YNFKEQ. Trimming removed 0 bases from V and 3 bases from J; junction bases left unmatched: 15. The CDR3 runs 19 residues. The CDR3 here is CASSQDGKVVGQLTDTQYF. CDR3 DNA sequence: TGTGCCAGCAGCCAAGATGGGAAGGTGGTGGGACAGTTAACAGATACGCAGTATTTT.

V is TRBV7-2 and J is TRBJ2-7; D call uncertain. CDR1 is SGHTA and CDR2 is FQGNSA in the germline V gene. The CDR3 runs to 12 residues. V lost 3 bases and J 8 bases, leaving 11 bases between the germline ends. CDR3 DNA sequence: TGTGCCAGCAGCTTTGGAGACCCCCAGCAGTACTTC. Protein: CASSFGDPQQYF.

The CDR3: CASSLVNNEQFF. The CDR3 DNA is TGTGCCAGCAGCTTAGTCAACAATGAGCAGTTCTTC. The chain carries TRBV7-3 and TRBJ2-1; D is ambiguous. The CDR3 covers 12 residues. From germline, CDR1 is SGHTA and CDR2 FQGTGA. The V gene lost 2 bases and the J gene lost 5 bases, with 4 bases spanning the gap.

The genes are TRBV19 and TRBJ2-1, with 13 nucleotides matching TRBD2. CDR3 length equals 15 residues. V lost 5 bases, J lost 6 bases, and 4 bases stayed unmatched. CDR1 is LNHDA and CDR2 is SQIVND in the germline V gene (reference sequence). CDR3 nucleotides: TGTGCCAGTAGTGTACTAGCGGGAGGGCTCAATGAGCAGTTCTTC. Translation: CASSVLAGGLNEQFF.

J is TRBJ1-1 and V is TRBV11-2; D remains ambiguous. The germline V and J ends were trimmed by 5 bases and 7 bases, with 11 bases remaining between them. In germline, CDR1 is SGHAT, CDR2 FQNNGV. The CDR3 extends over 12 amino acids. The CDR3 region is CASSLLAFEAFF. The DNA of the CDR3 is TGTGCCAGCAGCCTCCTCGCCTTTGAAGCTTTCTTT.

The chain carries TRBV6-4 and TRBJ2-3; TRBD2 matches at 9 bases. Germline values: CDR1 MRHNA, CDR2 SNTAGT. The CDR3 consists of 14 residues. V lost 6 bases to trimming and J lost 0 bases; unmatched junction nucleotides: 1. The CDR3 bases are TGTGCCAGCAGAAGCGGGAGGAGCACAGATACGCAGTATTTT. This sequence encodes CASRSGRSTDTQYF.